The rows below give T cell receptor beta chains drawn from one sample of a study of shared clonotypes between healthy human individuals. Produced via immunoSEQ multiplex PCR; TCRdb's table is partial and in-frame only. The data contain 2 million to 2.5 million clones, 93% of them singletons. Sequencing used naive CD4+ T cells from PBMCs. The receptor source for this set is a man aged 18 to 30 in good health. Some clones in this sample may be carry-over from other donors' samples. Each CDR3 is given with its conserved first and last residue. D genes are given only for firm matches. Only part of the rows carry a size: once, few, many, or a class if the clone is expanded.

J gene: TRBJ1-5; D gene: NA; clone size: NA; V gene: TRBV6-5; CDR3 DNA: TGTGCCAGCAGTCCCCGAGGGCGAGGTCAGCCCCAGCATTTT; CDR3 protein: CASSPRGRGQPQHF
J gene: TRBJ1-1; D gene: NA; clone size: NA; V gene: TRBV11-3; CDR3 DNA: TGTGCCAGCAGCCCAGGGATCGGCAACACTGAAGCTTTCTTT; CDR3 protein: CASSPGIGNTEAFF
J gene: TRBJ2-5; D gene: TRBD1; clone size: NA; V gene: TRBV5-6; CDR3 DNA: TGTGCCAGCAGCTCAGGGGGCCGGGAGACCCAGTACTTC; CDR3 protein: CASSSGGRETQYF
J gene: TRBJ2-1; D gene: NA; clone size: NA; V gene: TRBV11-3; CDR3 DNA: TGTGCCAGCAGCTTTGGGGTCGTAGTATACAATGAGCAGTTCTTC; CDR3 protein: CASSFGVVVYNEQFF
J gene: TRBJ1-1; D gene: TRBD1; clone size: NA; V gene: TRBV27; CDR3 DNA: TGTGCCAGCAGTTCCCAGGGACAGGGGAACACTGAAGCTTTCTTT; CDR3 protein: CASSSQGQGNTEAFF
J gene: TRBJ1-1; D gene: NA; clone size: NA; V gene: TRBV9; CDR3 DNA: TGTGCCAGCAGCCCGGGACCGAACACTGAAGCTTTCTTT; CDR3 protein: CASSPGPNTEAFF
J gene: TRBJ1-1; D gene: NA; clone size: NA; V gene: TRBV10-3; CDR3 DNA: TGTGCCATCAGTGAGTCCGTAGGAATGAACACTGAAGCTTTCTTT; CDR3 protein: CAISESVGMNTEAFF
J gene: TRBJ2-1; D gene: NA; clone size: NA; V gene: TRBV6-5; CDR3 DNA: TGTGCCAGCAGTTACTCGACTTCGGGCAATGAGCAGTTCTTC; CDR3 protein: CASSYSTSGNEQFF
J gene: TRBJ2-5; D gene: TRBD2; clone size: NA; V gene: TRBV2; CDR3 DNA: TGTGCCAGCAGACTAGCGGGGCTCCAAGAGACCCAGTACTTC; CDR3 protein: CASRLAGLQETQYF
J gene: TRBJ2-5; D gene: TRBD2; clone size: once; V gene: TRBV9; CDR3 DNA: TGTGCCAGCAGCGTTCGAAGCGGGGGGGAGACCCAGTACTTC; CDR3 protein: CASSVRSGGETQYF
J gene: TRBJ2-3; D gene: NA; clone size: NA; V gene: TRBV5-1; CDR3 DNA: TGCGCCAGCAGCTTGGGTTGGGATACGCAGTATTTT; CDR3 protein: CASSLGWDTQYF
J gene: TRBJ1-2; D gene: TRBD1; clone size: NA; V gene: TRBV28; CDR3 DNA: TGTGCCAGCAGTCTCGGACAGGGTCGTTATGGCTACACCTTC; CDR3 protein: CASSLGQGRYGYTF
J gene: TRBJ2-5; D gene: NA; clone size: once; V gene: TRBV28; CDR3 DNA: TGTGCCAGCAGTTTCCCCGATACGATTCAAGAGACCCAGTACTTC; CDR3 protein: CASSFPDTIQETQYF
J gene: TRBJ1-5; D gene: TRBD1; clone size: NA; V gene: TRBV10-2; CDR3 DNA: TGCGCCAGCAGTGAGCCCAGGACAGGAGGCCCTCAGCCCCAGCATTTT; CDR3 protein: CASSEPRTGGPQPQHF
J gene: TRBJ1-1; D gene: TRBD1; clone size: NA; V gene: TRBV6-4; CDR3 DNA: TGTGCCAGCAGTTCCAAGACAGGGGGCAGTGAAGCTTTCTTT; CDR3 protein: CASSSKTGGSEAFF
J gene: TRBJ1-1; D gene: NA; clone size: NA; V gene: TRBV29-1; CDR3 DNA: TGCAGCGTTGAGTCCCTTATCTTGAACACTGAAGCTTTCTTT; CDR3 protein: CSVESLILNTEAFF
J gene: TRBJ2-1; D gene: NA; clone size: NA; V gene: TRBV19; CDR3 DNA: TGTGCCAGTAGTATAGTTCGGGGTTGGGACAATGAGCAGTTCTTC; CDR3 protein: CASSIVRGWDNEQFF
J gene: TRBJ1-5; D gene: NA; clone size: few; V gene: TRBV19; CDR3 DNA: TGTGCCAGTAGTATCCAGGAGGGTAGCAATCAGCCCCAGCATTTT; CDR3 protein: CASSIQEGSNQPQHF
J gene: TRBJ2-7; D gene: TRBD2; clone size: NA; V gene: TRBV4-1; CDR3 DNA: TGCGCCAGCAGCCAAGAGGGGACTAGTGGGAAGCAGTACTTC; CDR3 protein: CASSQEGTSGKQYF
J gene: TRBJ1-2; D gene: NA; clone size: NA; V gene: TRBV28; CDR3 DNA: TGTGCCAGCAGTATCCTAATCCCTGGTAACTATGGCTACACCTTC; CDR3 protein: CASSILIPGNYGYTF
J gene: TRBJ2-7; D gene: TRBD2; clone size: NA; V gene: TRBV4-2; CDR3 DNA: TGTGCCAGCAGCCAATCCCCCGGGACTAGTGGCGGCGAGCAGTACTTC; CDR3 protein: CASSQSPGTSGGEQYF
J gene: TRBJ2-1; D gene: NA; clone size: NA; V gene: TRBV7-2; CDR3 DNA: TGTGCCAGCAGCTTTTTCGATGAGCAGTTCTTC; CDR3 protein: CASSFFDEQFF
J gene: TRBJ2-7; D gene: NA; clone size: NA; V gene: TRBV28; CDR3 DNA: TGTGCCAGCAGTTCAAGACTACCCTACTACGAGCAGTACTTC; CDR3 protein: CASSSRLPYYEQYF
J gene: TRBJ2-4; D gene: NA; clone size: NA; V gene: TRBV19; CDR3 DNA: TGTGCCAGTAGCGGCCAGGGAAACGTCAAAAACATTCAGTACTTC; CDR3 protein: CASSGQGNVKNIQYF
J gene: TRBJ2-2; D gene: NA; clone size: NA; V gene: TRBV18; CDR3 DNA: TGTGCCAGCTCACGGAACAGGGTCCCCCCCGGGGAGCTGTTTTTT; CDR3 protein: CASSRNRVPPGELFF
J gene: TRBJ1-5; D gene: NA; clone size: NA; V gene: TRBV28; CDR3 DNA: TGTGCCAGCAGTTCTATTTACAGGGAATTGGATCAGCCCCAGCATTTT; CDR3 protein: CASSSIYRELDQPQHF
J gene: TRBJ1-1; D gene: NA; clone size: NA; V gene: TRBV5-4; CDR3 DNA: TGTGCCAGCAGCTTGTACAGCTTGAACACTGAAGCTTTCTTT; CDR3 protein: CASSLYSLNTEAFF
J gene: TRBJ2-1; D gene: NA; clone size: NA; V gene: TRBV19; CDR3 DNA: TGTGCCGCTTCCCGGGGCAACTACAATGAGCAGTTCTTC; CDR3 protein: CAASRGNYNEQFF
J gene: TRBJ1-1; D gene: NA; clone size: NA; V gene: TRBV18; CDR3 DNA: TGTGCCAGCTCACCACCGAGCAAGAACACTGAAGCTTTCTTT; CDR3 protein: CASSPPSKNTEAFF
J gene: TRBJ2-7; D gene: NA; clone size: NA; V gene: TRBV7-8; CDR3 DNA: TGTGCCAGCAGCCCGCGCGCCTCTAACCTGGACTACGAGCAGTACTTC; CDR3 protein: CASSPRASNLDYEQYF
J gene: TRBJ2-5; D gene: TRBD1; clone size: NA; V gene: TRBV11-2; CDR3 DNA: TGTGCCAGCAGCTTAGAACTATGGACAGGGACCCAGTACTTC; CDR3 protein: CASSLELWTGTQYF
J gene: TRBJ2-3; D gene: NA; clone size: NA; V gene: TRBV5-1; CDR3 DNA: TGCGCCAGCGAGCACGGGAGTGCGGGCACAGATACGCAGTATTTT; CDR3 protein: CASEHGSAGTDTQYF
J gene: TRBJ2-5; D gene: NA; clone size: NA; V gene: TRBV18; CDR3 DNA: TGTGCCAGCTCACCAGTTTGGTCAGGGCAAGAGACCCAGTACTTC; CDR3 protein: CASSPVWSGQETQYF
J gene: TRBJ2-3; D gene: NA; clone size: NA; V gene: TRBV4-2; CDR3 DNA: TGTGCCAGCAGCCGAGGAGAACTCGTTGGCACAGATACGCAGTATTTT; CDR3 protein: CASSRGELVGTDTQYF
J gene: TRBJ2-7; D gene: NA; clone size: NA; V gene: TRBV25-1; CDR3 DNA: TGTGCCAGCAGCCCTCCGGGGGGCAATGGCGAGCAGTACTTC; CDR3 protein: CASSPPGGNGEQYF
J gene: TRBJ2-7; D gene: NA; clone size: NA; V gene: TRBV5-4; CDR3 DNA: TGTGCCAGCAGCTTGGCCTTCTCTAGCCCCTACGAGCAGTACTTC; CDR3 protein: CASSLAFSSPYEQYF
J gene: TRBJ1-2; D gene: NA; clone size: NA; V gene: TRBV7-2; CDR3 DNA: TGTGCCAGCAGCTTAGGTGGGCTATATGAAGGCTACACCTTC; CDR3 protein: CASSLGGLYEGYTF
J gene: TRBJ1-3; D gene: NA; clone size: NA; V gene: TRBV30; CDR3 DNA: TGTGCCTGGAGTCCCCAGGGAAACACCATATATTTT; CDR3 protein: CAWSPQGNTIYF
J gene: TRBJ2-2; D gene: TRBD2; clone size: NA; V gene: TRBV28; CDR3 DNA: TGTGCCAGCAGTTTAGGGAGACTAGCGGGAGCAGGCGGGGAGCTGTTTTTT; CDR3 protein: CASSLGRLAGAGGELFF
J gene: TRBJ2-7; D gene: TRBD2; clone size: NA; V gene: TRBV27; CDR3 DNA: TGTGCCAGCAGCCCTCCAGCGGGAGGGGGAACCTACGAGCAGTACTTC; CDR3 protein: CASSPPAGGGTYEQYF
J gene: TRBJ1-5; D gene: TRBD1; clone size: NA; V gene: TRBV2; CDR3 DNA: TGTGCCAGCAGTGCAGGGGGGCGGCTAGAGGGTCAGCCCCAGCATTTT; CDR3 protein: CASSAGGRLEGQPQHF
J gene: TRBJ1-2; D gene: NA; clone size: NA; V gene: TRBV5-5; CDR3 DNA: TGTGCCAGCAGCCCCAGAACAGACAGTTATTATGGCTACACCTTC; CDR3 protein: CASSPRTDSYYGYTF
J gene: TRBJ2-7; D gene: NA; clone size: NA; V gene: TRBV19; CDR3 DNA: TGTGCCAGTAGTATAGGTACCTCTCGGGCTGCGGTCTACGAGCAGTACTTC; CDR3 protein: CASSIGTSRAAVYEQYF
J gene: TRBJ2-7; D gene: TRBD2; clone size: NA; V gene: TRBV2; CDR3 DNA: TGTGCCAGCAAGATAGCGGGAGTCGGAGAGCAGTACTTC; CDR3 protein: CASKIAGVGEQYF
J gene: TRBJ2-7; D gene: TRBD1; clone size: NA; V gene: TRBV28; CDR3 DNA: TGTGCCAGCACCCCGGGACAGCACTACGAGCAGTACTTC; CDR3 protein: CASTPGQHYEQYF
J gene: TRBJ2-7; D gene: TRBD2; clone size: once; V gene: TRBV29-1; CDR3 DNA: TGCAGCGTTGTAGGTGGGACTAGCGTCAACGAGCAGTACTTC; CDR3 protein: CSVVGGTSVNEQYF
J gene: TRBJ2-2; D gene: NA; clone size: once; V gene: TRBV5-1; CDR3 DNA: TGCGCCAGCAAAGACTACCCTGCCACCGGGGAGCTGTTTTTT; CDR3 protein: CASKDYPATGELFF
J gene: TRBJ2-7; D gene: TRBD1; clone size: once; V gene: TRBV29-1; CDR3 DNA: TGCAGCGTTGAAAGGTCCTACAGGGGGCATCGGGGCTACGAGCAGTACTTC; CDR3 protein: CSVERSYRGHRGYEQYF
J gene: TRBJ1-2; D gene: TRBD1; clone size: NA; V gene: TRBV19; CDR3 DNA: TGTGCCAGTAGCGACAGGGATAGGTATGGCTACACCTTC; CDR3 protein: CASSDRDRYGYTF
J gene: TRBJ2-7; D gene: TRBD2; clone size: NA; V gene: TRBV7-2; CDR3 DNA: TGTGCCAGCAGCTCTCTTTTAGCGGGAGGGGGCGAGCAGTACTTC; CDR3 protein: CASSSLLAGGGEQYF
J gene: TRBJ2-5; D gene: NA; clone size: NA; V gene: TRBV6-5; CDR3 DNA: TGTGCCAGCAGGGGACAGCGGGGAGAGACCCAGTACTTC; CDR3 protein: CASRGQRGETQYF
J gene: TRBJ1-2; D gene: NA; clone size: NA; V gene: TRBV7-2; CDR3 DNA: TGTGCCAGCAGCTTACGTCGCTATGGCTACACCTTC; CDR3 protein: CASSLRRYGYTF
J gene: TRBJ2-1; D gene: NA; clone size: NA; V gene: TRBV7-9; CDR3 DNA: TGTGCCAGCAGCTTAGTCCGGGACGACCCCTACAATGAGCAGTTCTTC; CDR3 protein: CASSLVRDDPYNEQFF
J gene: TRBJ2-2; D gene: TRBD1; clone size: NA; V gene: TRBV18; CDR3 DNA: TGTGCCAGCTCACCCGACAGGGTCACCGGGGAGCTGTTTTTT; CDR3 protein: CASSPDRVTGELFF
J gene: TRBJ2-7; D gene: NA; clone size: NA; V gene: TRBV4-1; CDR3 DNA: TGCGCCAGCAGCCAAGACGGCAGAATCTCCTACGAGCAGTACTTC; CDR3 protein: CASSQDGRISYEQYF
J gene: TRBJ1-1; D gene: NA; clone size: few; V gene: TRBV13; CDR3 DNA: TGTGCCAGCAGCTTAGAGGGCTTGGGGAACACTGAAGCTTTCTTT; CDR3 protein: CASSLEGLGNTEAFF
J gene: TRBJ2-7; D gene: TRBD2; clone size: NA; V gene: TRBV4-2; CDR3 DNA: TGTGCCAGCAGCCAAGTAGGACTAGCGGGAGGCATCAGATCCTACGAGCAGTACTTC; CDR3 protein: CASSQVGLAGGIRSYEQYF